This T cell receptor (beta chain) stems from a study of shared clonotypes between healthy human individuals. Remarks on this clone: Its matching antigen is unknown.

Once extracted for a subset, genomic DNA was divided evenly among several immunoSEQ plates. TCRdb's copy holds only in-frame clones and misses some; the assay was immunoSEQ multiplex PCR. Of approximately 2.4 million clones in the sample, around 95% were seen once. There are 15 residues in the CDR3. General study findings and limits: Sequencing depth was a factor that was expected to affect clonotype sharing among donors. Generation probabilities were higher for clonotypes shared across all four sorted-subset donors than for unshared ones. Sharing across several donors was seen in roughly 5.2% of naive CD4 clonotypes.

The clonotype comes from a man in his late teens or twenties in good health. The genes are TRBV21-1 and TRBJ2-3; whether TRBD1, the table's D call, matches the DNA was not checked. TRBV21-1 is a recognized pseudogene. The sequencing sample was made of naive CD4+ T cells sorted from blood. As to subset: CD45RA+ positively selected. The CDR3 bases are TGTGCCAGCCGTGGACAGAGGGCCCCCACAGATACGCAGTATTTT. It translates to CASRGQRAPTDTQYF.